Below, 28 T cell receptor beta chains from the same sample are listed, as sequenced in a study of early T cells in non-severe SARS-CoV-2 infection. One entry per CDR3 protein, called by TCRdb with MiXCR from the 5' RACE reads. The sample carries roughly 75,000 distinct CDR3 sequences, around 11% recorded once. Source material: whole blood. The receptors were sampled from an adult who was a healthcare worker with PCR-confirmed SARS-CoV-2 infection or an uninfected control (not recorded which).

This clonotype has at least ten counts. V gene TRBV10-3 combines with J gene TRBJ1-5; D call uncertain. The CDR3 contains 15 residues. The germline gives CDR1 ENHRY, CDR2 SYGVKD. Trimming shortened V by 3 bases and J by 0 bases, and 9 bases separated the two germline ends. The CDR3 protein is CAISDDPNSNQPQHF. In DNA, the CDR3 is TGTGCCATCAGTGACGACCCCAATAGCAATCAGCCCCAGCATTTT.

The chain combines TRBV6-2 or TRBV6-3 with TRBJ2-7; no clear D gene. Between the trimmed V and J ends, which lost 0 bases and 4 bases, there was a span of 10 bases. The CDR3 is made up of 14 amino acids. CDR1 and CDR2 from the germline V gene are MNHEY and SVGEGT. DNA of the CDR3: TGTGCCAGCAGTTACTCGAATGGAAGGTACGAGCAGTACTTC. Protein sequence: CASSYSNGRYEQYF.

The genes are TRBV2 and TRBJ2-3; 11 nucleotides align to TRBD2. V shed 3 bases and J 5 bases; nucleotides not matched to a gene: 4. This CDR3 is built from 15 residues. The germline V gene has CDR1 SNHLY and CDR2 FYNNEI. DNA for the CDR3: TGTGCCAGCAGTGAGACTAGCGGGGCGTTAGATACGCAGTATTTT. Its protein is CASSETSGALDTQYF.

This chain uses TRBV4-3 with TRBJ2-3, with 8 bases that match TRBD2. CDR1 and CDR2 (germline): LGHNA, YSLEER. The V gene end was trimmed by 4 bases and the J gene end by 6 bases; junction bases not matched to a gene: 9. The CDR3 loop spans 15 amino acids. CDR3 loop: CASSLALAGPDTQYF. CDR3 nucleotide sequence: TGCGCCAGCAGCCTCGCTTTAGCGGGGCCGGATACGCAGTATTTT.

The sample holds a few counts of this clonotype. J is TRBJ2-5 and V is TRBV11-2; 8 nucleotides match TRBD2. The CDR3 loop spans 16 amino acids. CDR1 and CDR2 from the germline V gene are SGHAT and FQNNGV. The J segment lost 5 bases and the V segment lost 1 base, leaving 9 bases of the junction unmatched. The CDR3 reads CASSLVSGGAPETQYF. The CDR3 nucleotides are TGTGCCAGCAGCTTAGTGTCGGGGGGGGCCCCGGAGACCCAGTACTTC.

This clonotype was picked up many times. V is TRBV6-6 and J is TRBJ2-7; a possible D gene is TRBD1 (6 bases). The germline CDR1 and CDR2 sequences are MNHNY and SVGAGI (reference sequence). V lost 2 bases to trimming and J lost 1 base, with 21 bases between them. There are 18 residues in the CDR3. In DNA, the CDR3 is TGTGCCAGCAGTTACCTCCCGTTAACAGGGCAGTATTCCTACGAGCAGTACTTC. It translates to CASSYLPLTGQYSYEQYF.

This clonotype has at least ten counts. This rearrangement joins TRBV4-3 to TRBJ2-7, with D possibly TRBD1 on 6 matching bases. Germline CDR1 and CDR2: LGHNA and YSLEER. V was pared by 0 bases and J by 2 bases, with 11 bases between. This CDR3 contains 15 residues. The CDR3 bases are TGCGCCAGCAGCCAAGATCATGGGGGCCCCTACGAGCAGTACTTC. It codes for CASSQDHGGPYEQYF.

At least ten counts were recorded for this clonotype. V usage is TRBV7-9 and J usage is TRBJ1-1; tentatively, D is TRBD1 (6 bases). CDR1 and CDR2 (germline): SEHNR, FQNEAQ (reference sequence). The V gene lost 5 bases and the J gene lost 4 bases, with 17 bases spanning the gap. The CDR3 runs 15 residues. The CDR3 DNA sequence: TGTGCCAGCAGCCCGCGAGGGGGGCGGGCCACTGAAGCTTTCTTT. Translation gives CASSPRGGRATEAFF.

This clonotype was counted at least ten times. The chain joins TRBV18 to TRBJ2-7; no clear D gene. This CDR3 spans 14 amino acids. The germline V gene encodes CDR1 KGHSH and CDR2 LQKENI. The germline V and J ends were trimmed by 0 bases and 3 bases, with 9 bases remaining between them. This CDR3 is CASSPPDTIYEQYF. DNA of the CDR3: TGTGCCAGCTCACCACCAGACACTATCTACGAGCAGTACTTC. The complete variable domain, with remaining parts taken from reference TRBV18 and TRBJ2-7, reads NAGVMQNPRHLVRRRGQEARLRCSPMKGHSHVYWYRQLPEEGLKFMVYLQKENIIDESGMPKERFSAEFPKEGPSILRIQQVVRGDSAAYFCASSPPDTIYEQYFGPGTRLTVT.

This clonotype was detected ten times or more. The chain is built from TRBV19 and TRBJ1-1, with 7 bases fitting TRBD1. V trimming: 3 bases; J trimming: 5 bases; junction bases outside the gene matches: 3. CDR1 is LNHDA and CDR2 is SQIVND in the germline V gene (reference sequence). This CDR3 is 13 amino acids long. Here the CDR3 reads CASSITGATEAFF. In nucleotides, the CDR3 is TGTGCCAGTAGTATCACAGGGGCGACTGAAGCTTTCTTT.

In this sample, this clonotype turned up a few times. This sequence joins TRBV4-3 and TRBJ1-2; the D is unclear. Trimming removed 4 bases from V and 4 bases from J, with 13 bases in between. The CDR3 sequence is 14 residues long. Germline lookup yields CDR1 LGHNA and CDR2 YSLEER. The CDR3 reads CASSPFRVAYGYTF. In DNA form, the CDR3 reads TGCGCCAGCAGCCCCTTTAGGGTTGCCTATGGCTACACCTTC.

This clonotype has at least ten counts. The chain employs TRBV4-2 and TRBJ2-4; 9 nucleotides align to TRBD2. CDR1 and CDR2 from the germline V gene are LGHNA and YNFKEQ. This CDR3 comprises 16 residues. The junction had 9 bases not matched to a gene; V was cut back by 4 bases and J by 5 bases. The DNA of the CDR3 is TGTGCCAGCAGCCGGAACATCCTAGCGGGGCAAAACATTCAGTACTTC. Amino acids: CASSRNILAGQNIQYF.

This clonotype was counted many times. The V gene is TRBV29-1, the J gene TRBJ2-1; possibly TRBD1 or TRBD2 for D (5 bases each). The V end lost 2 bases, the J end lost 8 bases, and 13 bases lay between the germline ends. CDR3 length equals 13 residues. The germline V gene has CDR1 SQVTM and CDR2 ANQGSEA. CDR3 residues: CSVEIAGTDEQFF. The CDR3, as DNA: TGCAGCGTTGAAATAGCAGGGACCGATGAGCAGTTCTTC.

In its sample, this clonotype was seen a few times. The chain recombines TRBV29-1 with TRBJ2-7; unclear D gene. V lost 3 bases to trimming and J lost 6 bases, with 12 bases between them. Germline CDR1 reads SQVTM; CDR2 reads ANQGSEA. The CDR3 covers 12 residues. CDR3 bases: TGCAGCGTTGAGGTCACCGTGGGCGAGCAGTACTTC. Protein sequence: CSVEVTVGEQYF.

V and J are TRBV11-1 and TRBJ2-7; no firm D call. Germline CDR1 SGHAT, CDR2 FQDESV (reference sequence). This CDR3 is 13 amino acids long. The V gene lost 6 bases and the J gene lost 3 bases, with 12 bases spanning the gap. CDR3 bases: TGTGCCAGCAGTTACGGTACCCTCTACGAGCAGTACTTC. This translates into CASSYGTLYEQYF.

This clonotype was observed many times. This sequence joins TRBV29-1 and TRBJ1-2; D perhaps matches TRBD1 (5 bases). Per the germline V gene, CDR1 is SQVTM and CDR2 is ANQGSEA. The CDR3 contains 11 residues. V lost 7 bases and J lost 4, with 10 bases in between. The CDR3 region has the DNA TGCAGCGGGGGCCTGGCCTATGGCTACACCTTC. Its protein is CSGGLAYGYTF.

This clonotype was observed a handful of times. The gene calls are TRBV5-4 and TRBJ2-3; 8 bases agree with TRBD1. In germline, CDR1 is SGHNT, CDR2 YYREEE (reference sequence). The CDR3 loop spans 16 amino acids. V trimming: 4 bases; J trimming: 0 bases; junction bases outside the gene matches: 7. The CDR3 loop reads CASSAGQGRSTDTQYF. DNA for the CDR3: TGTGCCAGCAGCGCCGGACAGGGCCGAAGCACAGATACGCAGTATTTT.

The rearrangement uses TRBV20-1 and TRBJ1-4; 9 nucleotides align to TRBD1. Germline V CDR1 and CDR2: DFQATT, SNEGSKA (reference sequence). The length of the CDR3 is 17 residues. The V segment lost 0 bases and the J segment 0 bases; nucleotides outside the gene matches: 5. The CDR3 reads CSARDEDRGPTNEKLFF. Written as DNA, the CDR3 is TGCAGTGCTAGAGACGAGGACAGGGGACCAACTAATGAAAAACTGTTTTTT.

This clonotype was observed many times. J is TRBJ2-5 and V is TRBV7-9, with unresolved D. Per germline, CDR1 SEHNR and CDR2 FQNEAQ (reference sequence). Trimming stripped 1 base from V and 2 bases from J, with 14 bases between. This CDR3 region has 16 residues. For the CDR3, the DNA is TGTGCCAGCAGCTTAGTACTTCAGGCCGGACAAGAGACCCAGTACTTC. This sequence encodes CASSLVLQAGQETQYF.

This clonotype was detected ten times or more. CDR3 in DNA: TGTGCCAGCAGCTACGTTAACTATGGCTACACCTTC. Translating it yields CASSYVNYGYTF. V is TRBV14 and J is TRBJ1-2; D is undetermined. The V and J ends lost 5 bases and 1 base respectively, with 5 bases between them. The germline gives CDR1 SGHDN, CDR2 FVKESK. The CDR3 runs to 12 residues.

This clonotype was seen more than once but under ten times. The V call is TRBV12-3 or TRBV12-4, the J call TRBJ2-7; D is uncertain. The V and J ends lost 5 bases and 3 bases respectively, with 11 bases between them. There are 13 residues in the CDR3. The CDR3 here is CASSQPPIYEQYF. CDR3 coding DNA: TGTGCCAGCAGTCAGCCCCCGATCTACGAGCAGTACTTC.

The chain joins TRBV29-1 to TRBJ1-1; no definite D call. Germline V CDR1 and CDR2: SQVTM, ANQGSEA. Trimming took off 2 bases at V and 1 base at J, with 2 bases between the two ends. This CDR3 has 11 residues. DNA for the CDR3: TGCAGCGTTGAACCGAACACTGAAGCTTTCTTT. Protein product: CSVEPNTEAFF.

At least ten counts were recorded for this clonotype. This chain uses TRBV7-8 with TRBJ2-2; D not resolved. This CDR3 region has 13 residues. With 5 bases removed from V and 7 bases from J, the gap between germline ends came to 11 bases. Germline CDR1 SGHVS, CDR2 FQNEAQ. CDR3 loop: CASSQEWNGELFF. Here the CDR3 DNA reads TGTGCCAGCAGCCAGGAGTGGAACGGGGAGCTGTTTTTT.

This clonotype was counted between two and nine times. The genes are TRBV2 and TRBJ2-5; 13 nucleotides agree with TRBD2. The CDR3 consists of 15 residues. Germline-derived CDR1 and CDR2 are SNHLY and FYNNEI. After removal of 6 bases from V and 6 bases from J, the junction contained 7 bases not matched to a gene. CDR3 amino acids: CASSSGLAGIQTQYF. CDR3 nucleotides: TGTGCCAGCAGCTCGGGACTAGCGGGGATACAGACCCAGTACTTC.

This clonotype occurred many times. The chain couples TRBV3-1 to TRBJ2-3; D remains unclear. Germline CDR1 LGHDT, CDR2 YNNKEL (reference sequence). This CDR3 has 12 amino acids. Deletions cut 5 bases from V and 3 bases from J, with 6 bases between. CDR3 region: CASSDRTDTQYF. CDR3 DNA sequence: TGTGCCAGCAGCGATCGAACAGATACGCAGTATTTT.

This clonotype was seen many times. This chain links TRBV29-1 with TRBJ1-2; D perhaps matches TRBD1 (5 bases). In germline, CDR1 is SQVTM, CDR2 ANQGSEA. This CDR3 has 11 residues. V was trimmed by 8 bases and J by 7 bases, leaving 14 bases between them. CDR3 in DNA: TGCAGCCACTCCGGGGCCTCTGGCTACACCTTC. It codes for CSHSGASGYTF.

The chain has TRBV7-3 and TRBJ2-5, with 8 bases matching TRBD1. The CDR3 is 15 amino acids. Trimming at V came to 6 bases and at J to 4 bases, leaving 10 bases not matched to a gene. The germline V gene encodes CDR1 SGHTA and CDR2 FQGTGA. CDR3 nucleotides: TGTGCCAGCAGTAAAGAACAGGGGGTTGGAGAGACCCAGTACTTC. It is translated as CASSKEQGVGETQYF.

The chain carries TRBV4-3 and TRBJ2-2; D remains ambiguous. V was cut by 4 bases and J by 2 bases, with 11 bases left in between. CDR3 length: 15 amino acids. Germline CDR1 is LGHNA and CDR2 is YSLEER. The CDR3 spells CASSRTEANTGELFF. For the CDR3, the DNA is TGCGCCAGCAGCCGAACAGAGGCCAACACCGGGGAGCTGTTTTTT.